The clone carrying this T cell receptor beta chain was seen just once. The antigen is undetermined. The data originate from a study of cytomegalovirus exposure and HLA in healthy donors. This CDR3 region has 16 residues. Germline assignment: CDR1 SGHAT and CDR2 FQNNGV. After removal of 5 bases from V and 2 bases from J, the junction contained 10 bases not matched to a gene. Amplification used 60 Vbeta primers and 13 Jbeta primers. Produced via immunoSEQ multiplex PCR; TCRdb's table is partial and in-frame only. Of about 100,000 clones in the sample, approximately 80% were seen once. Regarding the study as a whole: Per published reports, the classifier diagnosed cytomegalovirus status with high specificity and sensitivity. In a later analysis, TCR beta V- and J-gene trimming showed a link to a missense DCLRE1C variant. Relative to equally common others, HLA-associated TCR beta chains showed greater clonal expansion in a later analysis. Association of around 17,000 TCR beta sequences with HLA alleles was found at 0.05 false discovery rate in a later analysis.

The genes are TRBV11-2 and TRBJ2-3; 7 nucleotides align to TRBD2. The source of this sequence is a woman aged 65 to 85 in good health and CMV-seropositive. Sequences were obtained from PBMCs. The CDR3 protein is CASSQTGTTFTDTQYF. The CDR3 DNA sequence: TGTGCCAGCAGCCAAACCGGGACTACGTTCACAGATACGCAGTATTTT.